One sample yielded the 24 T cell receptor beta chains listed below, sequenced in a study of post-analysis software for immune sequencing data. Every TCR beta cDNA library bore unique molecular identifiers. TCRdb processed the PCR reads anew with MiXCR; each CDR3 protein has one entry. Among about 540,000 distinct CDR3 sequences listed, 30% to 40% were seen once. Notes on the study in general: TRBV5-6, TRBV5-1 and TRBV20-1 were among roughly five TRBV segments more frequent in patients than controls.

Which antigens these TCRs recognize remains unknown. The source material was blood. The receptors stem from a girl aged 2 to 17 with multiple sclerosis.

The chain links TRBV20-1 to TRBJ2-1; unclear D gene. CDR3 size: 13 residues. Germline V gene data show CDR1 as DFQATT and CDR2 as SNEGSKA (reference sequence). Trimming stripped 6 bases from V and 5 bases from J, with 14 bases between. CDR3 loop: CSAFRDSNNEQFF. Here the CDR3 DNA reads TGCAGTGCCTTCAGAGATAGTAACAATGAGCAGTTCTTC.

There are a few counts of this clonotype. The chain has TRBV7-2 and TRBJ1-5; D is uncertain. V was shortened by 1 base and J by 0 bases, with 10 bases between the two germline ends. The germline CDR1 and CDR2 sequences are SGHTA and FQGNSA. There are 16 residues in the CDR3. The CDR3 region is CASSLGHLNSNQPQHF. The CDR3 coding sequence is TGTGCCAGCAGCTTAGGACACCTGAATAGCAATCAGCCCCAGCATTTT.

This clonotype was seen more than once but under ten times. The chain links TRBV4-1 to TRBJ2-3, with D hard to call. From germline, CDR1 is MGHRA and CDR2 YSYEKL. This CDR3 has 14 amino acids. Trimming left V 3 bases short and J 4 bases short, with 11 bases between. The CDR3 here is CASSQERWADTQYF. The CDR3 nucleotides are TGCGCCAGCAGCCAGGAAAGATGGGCAGATACGCAGTATTTT.

This clonotype came up once. The rearrangement uses TRBV9 and TRBJ2-3; the D gene is possibly TRBD2 (7 bases). Germline assignment: CDR1 SGDLS and CDR2 YYNGEE. V was pared by 3 bases and J by 2 bases, with 16 bases between. The CDR3 sequence is 16 residues long. The chain's CDR3 is CASSARGASATDTQYF. The CDR3 DNA follows: TGTGCCAGCAGCGCCCGGGGGGCGTCCGCCACAGATACGCAGTATTTT.

The chain is built from TRBV2 and TRBJ1-1; D unresolved. Trimming shortened V by 6 bases and J by 3 bases, and 8 bases separated the two germline ends. Per the germline V gene, CDR1 is SNHLY and CDR2 is FYNNEI. The CDR3 has 12 amino acids. In DNA form, the CDR3 reads TGTGCCAGCAGGTGGGGTGACACTGAAGCTTTCTTT. Amino acids: CASRWGDTEAFF.

This rearrangement joins TRBV14 to TRBJ2-1; perhaps D is TRBD1 or TRBD2 (6 bases each). CDR3 size: 14 residues. Trimming took off 1 base at V and 4 bases at J, with 8 bases between the two ends. The germline CDR1 and CDR2 sequences are SGHDN and FVKESK. CDR3 amino acids: CASSQGGGYNEQFF. For the CDR3, the DNA is TGTGCCAGCAGCCAAGGAGGGGGGTACAATGAGCAGTTCTTC. The full variable domain, with the rest looked up from reference TRBV14 and TRBJ2-1, is EAGVTQFPSHSVIEKGQTVTLRCDPISGHDNLYWYRRVMGKEIKFLLHFVKESKQDESGMPNNRFLAERTGGTYSTLKVQPAELEDSGVYFCASSQGGGYNEQFFGPGTRLTVL.

This clonotype was seen a few times. The chain links TRBV3-1 to TRBJ1-4; no clear D. Trimming took off 4 bases at V and 8 bases at J, with 14 bases between the two ends. The CDR3 runs 14 residues. Germline CDR1 is LGHDT and CDR2 is YNNKEL (reference sequence). The CDR3 DNA reads as TGTGCCAGCAGCCCACGGATCGTAGGGGAAAAACTGTTTTTT. Encoded protein: CASSPRIVGEKLFF. Based on the CDR3 plus reference TRBV3-1 and TRBJ1-4, the full variable domain is DTAVSQTPKYLVTQMGNDKSIKCEQNLGHDTMYWYKQDSKKFLKIMFSYNNKELIINETVPNRFSPKSPDKAHLNLHINSLELGDSAVYFCASSPRIVGEKLFFGSGTQLSVL.

This chain uses TRBV7-9 with TRBJ2-4; D call uncertain. The assigned J gene may be wrong: the sequence end matches TRBJ2-7 better. This CDR3 contains 14 residues. Looked up from germline, CDR1 is SEHNR and CDR2 is FQNEAQ (reference sequence). The CDR3 coding sequence is TGTGCCAGCAGCTTCTCCCAAATTCCCTACGAGCAGTACTTC. This translates into CASSFSQIPYEQYF.

The V and J genes are TRBV12-3 or TRBV12-4 and TRBJ2-5; 8 bases are a match to TRBD2. V was clipped by 3 bases and J by 5 bases; unmatched bases: 8. The CDR3 is 15 residues long. The CDR3 DNA reads as TGTGCCAGCAGTTTCGTCCCCCCGGGGGGGGAGACCCAGTACTTC. As protein: CASSFVPPGGETQYF.

The chain combines TRBV7-2 with TRBJ2-5; the match to TRBD1 covers 9 bases. Germline assignment: CDR1 SGHTA and CDR2 FQGNSA. CDR3 size: 15 residues. With 4 bases clipped from V and 1 base from J, the junction kept 4 bases outside the gene matches. The CDR3: CASSSAQGAQETQYF. Written as DNA, the CDR3 is TGTGCCAGCAGCTCCGCACAGGGGGCCCAAGAGACCCAGTACTTC.

V usage is TRBV7-3 and J usage is TRBJ2-3; TRBD2 is a possible D gene (6 bases). Trimming pared 5 bases from V and 6 bases from J, leaving 12 bases between. There are 13 residues in the CDR3. Germline CDR1 reads SGHTA; CDR2 reads FQGTGA. The CDR3 nucleotides read TGTGCCAGCAGCCCCGGGACTTCGGATACGCAGTATTTT. It encodes CASSPGTSDTQYF.

CDR3 DNA sequence: TGTGCCAGCAGCTCTATAGGCGGGGGTGGCAGAGATACGCAGTATTTT. Protein product: CASSSIGGGGRDTQYF. This chain uses TRBV7-3 with TRBJ2-3; 7 nucleotides agree with TRBD2. CDR1 and CDR2 (germline): SGHTA, FQGTGA. The CDR3 consists of 16 residues. Trimming cost V 4 bases and J 5 bases; bases outside gene matches: 12.

This chain uses TRBV28 with TRBJ2-7; no definite D call. V was cut by 6 bases and J by 0 bases, with 12 bases left in between. This CDR3 has 14 amino acids. Germline V gene lookup returns CDR1 MDHEN and CDR2 SYDVKM. Here the CDR3 reads CASSLRSFSYEQYF. CDR3 in DNA: TGTGCCAGCAGCTTAAGGTCATTCTCCTACGAGCAGTACTTC.

The chain employs TRBV20-1 and TRBJ2-3; D is undetermined. Germline lookup yields CDR1 DFQATT and CDR2 SNEGSKA (reference sequence). The CDR3 loop spans 11 amino acids. V lost 3 bases to trimming and J lost 5 bases, with 6 bases between them. The CDR3 DNA reads as TGCAGTGCTAGTCCGCAAGATACGCAGTATTTT. It specifies CSASPQDTQYF.

This clonotype was seen more than once but under ten times. The chain is built from TRBV7-9 and TRBJ2-3, with a weak D call TRBD1 (6 bases). CDR3 length equals 16 residues. Germline loops: CDR1 SEHNR, CDR2 FQNEAQ (reference sequence). V gave up 5 bases and J gave up 0 bases, with 15 bases separating them. In DNA, the CDR3 is TGTGCCAGCAGCGTCCGACAGGCTGGAAGCACAGATACGCAGTATTTT. This codes for CASSVRQAGSTDTQYF.

The chain uses TRBV6-2 or TRBV6-3 and TRBJ2-4, with 7 bases matching TRBD2. The CDR3 consists of 13 residues. Trimming cost V 8 bases and J 6 bases; bases outside gene matches: 7. CDR1 is MNHEY and CDR2 is SVGEGT in the germline V gene. The CDR3, as DNA: TGTGCCAGCGGCGGGGACTACCCAAACATTCAGTACTTC. Translating it yields CASGGDYPNIQYF.

In this sample, this clonotype turned up a few times. The rearrangement links TRBV5-1 to TRBJ2-1; D could derive from TRBD1 or TRBD2 (7 bases each). Germline CDR1 and CDR2: SGHRS and YFSETQ. V shed 2 bases and J shed 8 bases, with 11 bases lying between them. The CDR3 sequence is 13 residues long. CDR3: CASSLQGRDEQFF. The CDR3 coding sequence is TGCGCCAGCAGCTTACAGGGGAGGGATGAGCAGTTCTTC.

The table lists this clonotype with a few counts. This chain joins TRBV6-2 or TRBV6-3 and TRBJ1-5; no firm D call. Germline-derived CDR1 and CDR2 are MNHEY and SVGEGT. The CDR3 sequence is 13 residues long. V lost 2 bases to trimming and J lost 4 bases, with 6 bases between them. As DNA, the CDR3 is TGTGCCAGCAGTTACCCGAATAATCAGCCCCAGCATTTT. Protein sequence: CASSYPNNQPQHF.

J is TRBJ1-2 and V is TRBV7-8; 7 bases are shared with TRBD1. The germline V gene encodes CDR1 SGHVS and CDR2 FQNEAQ. This CDR3 contains 14 residues. Trimming removed 5 bases from V and 5 bases from J; junction bases left unmatched: 8. The CDR3 spells CASSGTGTVYGYTF. The CDR3 DNA sequence: TGTGCCAGCAGCGGAACCGGGACAGTGTATGGCTACACCTTC.

This clonotype was recorded a few times. CDR3 protein: CSVGLQNTEAFF. CDR3 sequence (DNA): TGCAGCGTTGGTTTGCAGAACACTGAAGCTTTCTTT. The gene calls are TRBV29-1 and TRBJ1-1; D gene unclear. Germline V lookup: CDR1 SQVTM, CDR2 ANQGSEA. The CDR3 has 12 amino acids. V gave up 4 bases and J gave up 1 base, with 7 bases separating them.

This sequence joins TRBV7-8 and TRBJ1-2; D not certain. Germline CDR1 is SGHVS and CDR2 is FQNEAQ. This CDR3 has 15 residues. V lost 0 bases, J lost 8 bases, and 16 bases lay in between. The CDR3 nucleotides read TGTGCCAGCAGCTTAGCGCAAGACGGGAAGAACGGCTACACCTTC. Its protein is CASSLAQDGKNGYTF.

The rearrangement joins TRBV5-1 to TRBJ1-4, with D tentatively TRBD1 (6 bases). The CDR3 extends over 14 amino acids. V was clipped by 2 bases and J by 6 bases, with 11 bases between them. Germline CDR1 is SGHRS and CDR2 is YFSETQ. Here the CDR3 DNA reads TGCGCCAGCAGCTTACAGGGCAGGGATGAAAAACTGTTTTTT. Protein sequence: CASSLQGRDEKLFF. Full variable domain (outside the CDR3, taken from reference TRBV5-1 and TRBJ1-4): KAGVTQTPRYLIKTRGQQVTLSCSPISGHRSVSWYQQTPGQGLQFLFEYFSETQRNKGNFPGRFSGRQFSNSRSEMNVSTLELGDSALYLCASSLQGRDEKLFFGSGTQLSVL.

This clonotype was seen a few times. The J gene is TRBJ1-1, the V gene TRBV6-5; TRBD1 agrees at 11 bases. Trimming at V came to 2 bases and at J to 5 bases, leaving 4 bases not matched to a gene. Germline CDR1 MNHEY, CDR2 SVGAGI. The CDR3 loop spans 15 amino acids. The CDR3 is CASSYLGQGVTEAFF. CDR3 in DNA: TGTGCCAGCAGTTACCTGGGACAGGGGGTAACTGAAGCTTTCTTT.

The V and J genes are TRBV5-1 and TRBJ2-1, with 8 bases that match TRBD1. Germline assignment: CDR1 SGHRS and CDR2 YFSETQ. This CDR3 is 16 amino acids long. After removal of 5 bases from V and 5 bases from J, the junction contained 12 bases not matched to a gene. This chain's CDR3 is CASRPPGTGGDNEQFF. The CDR3 coding sequence is TGCGCCAGCAGACCGCCTGGGACAGGAGGGGACAATGAGCAGTTCTTC.